The source of this TCR beta chain is a study of blood T cells in healthy people across ages. A second PCR, run for roughly 7 to 12 cycles, used a sample-barcoded 5' primer plus a J-beta primer mix. TCRdb re-called the 5' RACE reads with MiXCR, one entry per CDR3 protein. The sample consists of around 1,800,000 distinct CDR3 sequences, more than 35% of them appearing once. This clonotype was counted a few times. The CDR3 runs to 13 residues. Germline CDR1 is SQVTM and CDR2 is ANQGSEA. V gave up 6 bases and J gave up 3 bases, with 14 bases separating them. This clonotype was sampled from a human donor in good health. The sequencing input was blood. The V call is TRBV29-1, the J call TRBJ1-2; D is undetermined. The CDR3 region has the DNA TGCAGCGTGACCGGAGGCCGGCACTATGGCTACACCTTC. Its translation: CSVTGGRHYGYTF.